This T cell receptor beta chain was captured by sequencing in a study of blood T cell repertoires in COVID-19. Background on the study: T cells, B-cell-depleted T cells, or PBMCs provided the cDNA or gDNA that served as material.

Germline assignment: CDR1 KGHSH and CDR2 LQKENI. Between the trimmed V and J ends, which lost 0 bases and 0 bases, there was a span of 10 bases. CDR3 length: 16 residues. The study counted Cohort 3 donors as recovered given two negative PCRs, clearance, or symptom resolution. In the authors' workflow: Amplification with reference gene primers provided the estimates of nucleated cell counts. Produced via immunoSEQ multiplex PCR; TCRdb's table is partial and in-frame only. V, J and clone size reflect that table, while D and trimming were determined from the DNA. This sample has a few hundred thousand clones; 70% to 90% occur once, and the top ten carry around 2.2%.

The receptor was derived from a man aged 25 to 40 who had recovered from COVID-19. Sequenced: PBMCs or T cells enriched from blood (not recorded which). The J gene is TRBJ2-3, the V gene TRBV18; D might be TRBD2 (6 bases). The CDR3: CASSPPSGVSTDTQYF. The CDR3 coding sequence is TGTGCCAGCTCACCACCGTCGGGGGTCAGCACAGATACGCAGTATTTT.